The present entry profiles one T cell receptor (beta chain) with its context. This clone was found a few times. Its antigen has not been determined. Per-nucleotide qualities are absent, and no much larger clonotype sits a single base away. The record originates from a study of beta chain features in type 1 diabetes (dated by TCRdb to 2016 to 2018). Study-wide context: No differences in mean age, gender distribution, total cell number or subset yield were found between patients and healthy donors. Across all samples, around 100 million sorted cells were examined, and cell number per subset correlated strongly with RNA yield. In the study, recently diagnosed type 1 diabetes patients and matched healthy donors were compared on the TCRB repertoires of their sorted circulating CD4+ T cell subsets. Regulatory and stem cell-like memory subsets were isolated from only 8 patients and roughly 8 healthy donors, whereas naive and central memory subsets came from all 30 or so donors.

From each donor, a single peripheral blood sample of 100 to 150 mL on average was drawn into heparinised tubes. A BD FACSAria II was used to sort naive, central memory, regulatory and stem cell-like memory CD4+ T cells with a panel that included CD45RO, CCR7, CD25, CD127, CD95 and CD27. Purity was above 98% for every sorted population. PBMCs were isolated immediately by Lymphoprep density gradient centrifugation and stained directly without culture. Samples were stained and sorted in pairs, with one healthy donor and one patient per experiment, so that batch effects were minimized. What the research found in general, with its limitations: In all four CD4+ subsets, TCRB CDR3 length was moderately but significantly shorter in type 1 diabetes patients. Patients with type 1 diabetes made fewer insertions and deleted more nucleotides at VDJ recombination sites, implying thymic rearrangement abnormalities. Because cDNA rather than genomic DNA was sequenced, highly expressing activated cells could have been over-represented, although no difference in activation and CD3 levels was found between groups. PCR might favor shorter templates, but patient and control samples were amplified and corrected together, so any skew would affect both groups equally. Naive, central memory and regulatory TCRB repertoires appeared to be more alike among patients than among healthy donors. Only small numbers of individuals were included in the HLA sub-analyses, which left unresolved whether HLA type had any influence on TCRB rearrangement.

The CDR3 spans 13 residues, from the cysteine through the phenylalanine. The read is trimmed to its CDR3 DNA, 39 bases read in frame from base 1. V has 7 bases trimmed and J has 4 bases trimmed; junction bases matching no gene number 6. Per the germline V gene, SGHRS is the CDR1 and YFSETQ is the CDR2. The High Capacity cDNA Reverse Transcription Kit was used to reverse transcribe all of the isolated RNA, meaning that expressed TCRB transcripts were what got sequenced. Naive, central memory and regulatory T cell samples underwent deep immunoSEQ sequencing, averaging about 3.57 million total reads per sample. Sorted cells were lysed in RLT buffer, and RNA was extracted using DNase-treated RNeasy Micro or Mini kits according to cell number. Each cell subset was processed on its own to prevent cross-contamination, while patient and healthy donor samples were processed together. TCRB sequences were amplified from cDNA with the immunoSEQ multiplex PCR, producing 87-bp fragments spanning the CDR3 region. Amplicons were sequenced on the Illumina HiSeq platform. Per the source publication's procedure: PCR bias was computationally corrected using synthetic template baselines, reads within Hamming distance 2 were collapsed, and singletons that could not be merged were discarded. Reads were aligned against IMGT to assign V, D and J genes, CDR3 length and insertions or deletions at six rearrangement sites. Within each subset, clonotype counts were normalized to the number of sorted cells before true diversity and Gini coefficients were calculated with the tcR R package. Repertoire sharing was quantified using the overlap coefficient calculated on TCRB nucleotide sequences. The table comes from immuneACCESS by way of TCRdb, which keeps in-frame sequences with V and J called. Part of the clones is missing from these tables; in studies checked, under half for an unresolved V gene and the rest for unknown reasons. V and J calls and clone size follow that table, whereas D and trimming were derived from the DNA. The sample table lists some 160,000 clones, 9% to 10% of them with a count of one. 0.65% to 0.9% of the sample goes to the ten largest clones.

Material: central memory CD4+ T cells from blood. The origin of this receptor is a woman in her thirties with type 1 diabetes. The rearrangement combines TRBV5-1 with TRBJ1-2, with TRBD1 matching 8 junction bases. The CDR3 has the sequence CASRQGSVYGYTF. At the DNA level, the sequence is TGCGCCAGCCGACAGGGGTCCGTCTATGGCTACACCTTC. Here the CDR3 is joined to the reference TRBV5-1 and TRBJ1-2 genes, and the full variable domain is: KAGVTQTPRYLIKTRGQQVTLSCSPISGHRSVSWYQQTPGQGLQFLFEYFSETQRNKGNFPGRFSGRQFSNSRSEMNVSTLELGDSALYLCASRQGSVYGYTFGSGTRLTVV.